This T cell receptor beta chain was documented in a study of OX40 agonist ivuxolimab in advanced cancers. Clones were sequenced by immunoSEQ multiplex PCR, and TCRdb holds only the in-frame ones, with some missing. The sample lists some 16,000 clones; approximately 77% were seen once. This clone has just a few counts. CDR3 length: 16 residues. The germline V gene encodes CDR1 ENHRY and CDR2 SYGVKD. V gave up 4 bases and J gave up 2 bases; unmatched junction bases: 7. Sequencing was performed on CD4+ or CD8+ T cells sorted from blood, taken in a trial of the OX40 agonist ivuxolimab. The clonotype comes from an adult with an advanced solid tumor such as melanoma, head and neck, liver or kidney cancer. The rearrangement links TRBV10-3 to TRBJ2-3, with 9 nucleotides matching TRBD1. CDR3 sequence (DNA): TGTGCCATCAGTGCCCGACAGGGGGGAACCACAGATACGCAGTATTTT. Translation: CAISARQGGTTDTQYF.